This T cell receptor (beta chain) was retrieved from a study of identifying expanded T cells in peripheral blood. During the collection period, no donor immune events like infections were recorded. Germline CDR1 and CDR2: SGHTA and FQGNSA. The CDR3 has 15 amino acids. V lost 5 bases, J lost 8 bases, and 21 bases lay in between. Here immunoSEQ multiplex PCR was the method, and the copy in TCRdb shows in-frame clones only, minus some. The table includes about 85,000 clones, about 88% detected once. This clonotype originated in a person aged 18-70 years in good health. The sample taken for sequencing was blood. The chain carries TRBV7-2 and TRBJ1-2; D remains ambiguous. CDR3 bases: TGTGCCAGCAGCATAGATGGGCGTGGGCTAAGAGGCTACACCTTC. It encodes CASSIDGRGLRGYTF.